This T cell receptor beta chain was recovered during a study of early T cells in non-severe SARS-CoV-2 infection. Study summary: Unsorted whole-blood RNA was sequenced in bulk, leaving chains unpaired.

About this clonotype: Its antigen is not identified.

The library protocol tagged individual cDNA molecules with unique molecular identifiers. Via MiXCR, TCRdb re-called the 5' RACE reads, giving one row per CDR3 protein. The table records about 71,000 distinct CDR3 sequences, roughly 15% of them present only once. This CDR3 has 15 residues. Trimming took off 0 bases at V and 6 bases at J, with 14 bases between the two ends. Germline lookup yields CDR1 SGHRS and CDR2 YFSETQ. Findings and limits, study-wide: Sequences matched to VDJdb favored anti-spike CD8 responses, while private and CD4 specificities were missed.

The gene calls are TRBV5-1 and TRBJ2-3, with D possibly matching TRBD2 (6 bases). The origin of this receptor is an adult who was a healthcare worker with PCR-confirmed SARS-CoV-2 infection or an uninfected control (not recorded which). This sample comprised whole blood, obtained at baseline. CDR3 region: CASSLEGREDDTQYF. The CDR3 DNA reads TGCGCCAGCAGCTTGGAGGGCAGGGAGGATGATACGCAGTATTTT.